This T cell receptor beta chain was sequenced in a study of T cells after yellow fever vaccination. Study-wide points: The secondary response was weaker but peaked faster, day 5 versus 15. Researchers cautioned that FACS-sorted repertoires could harbor abundant clonotypes contaminating from the bulk population. In post-booster samples, most primary-vaccination clones reappeared (under 98% CD4, 75% to 90% CD8).

Trimming removed 3 bases at V and 4 bases at J, with 10 bases between. CDR1 is MNHEY, CDR2 SVGAGI, per germline. The CDR3 covers 14 residues. For TCR, cDNA came from 5'RACE template switching, which added a universal primer site and UMIs. A single record per CDR3 protein comes from TCRdb applying MiXCR to the 5' RACE reads. Of fewer than 100,000 distinct CDR3 sequences in the sample, roughly 6% were seen once. In this sample, this clonotype turned up a few times. Antigen unknown. The sequence came from a man younger than 35 who received the YFV17D yellow fever vaccine. This specimen consisted of CD8+ T cells sorted from PBMCs, obtained 10 days after the yellow fever booster vaccination. The chain joins TRBV6-5 to TRBJ1-5; D gene unclear. In DNA, the CDR3 is TGTGCCAGCAGTTATGAGGGTGGAAATCAGCCCCAGCATTTT. Its protein is CASSYEGGNQPQHF.